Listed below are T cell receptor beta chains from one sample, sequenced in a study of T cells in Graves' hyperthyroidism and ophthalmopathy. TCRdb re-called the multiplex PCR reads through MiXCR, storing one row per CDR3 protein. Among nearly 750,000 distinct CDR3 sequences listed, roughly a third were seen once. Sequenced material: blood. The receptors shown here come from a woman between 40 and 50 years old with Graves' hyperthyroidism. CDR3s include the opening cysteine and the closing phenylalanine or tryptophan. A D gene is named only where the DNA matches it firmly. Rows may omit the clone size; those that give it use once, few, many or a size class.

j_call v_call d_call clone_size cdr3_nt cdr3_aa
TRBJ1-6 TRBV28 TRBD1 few TGTGCCAGCAGTTCGGACAGGTCTTACTCCTATAATTCACCCCTCCACTTT CASSSDRSYSYNSPLHF
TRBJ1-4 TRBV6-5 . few TGTGCCAGCAGTTACTCCCCCGCCTCACTCGAGGAAAAACTGTTTTTT CASSYSPASLEEKLFF
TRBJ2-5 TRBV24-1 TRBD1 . TGTGCCACCAGTGAGACAGGGCGAGCCCAAGAGACCCAGTACTTC CATSETGRAQETQYF
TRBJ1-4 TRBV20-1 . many TGCAGTGCTCCGCAGGGGAGGAGAGGACTGTTTTTT CSAPQGRRGLFF
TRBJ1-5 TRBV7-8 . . TGCGCCAGCAGCCAAGAACGGGGTAGCAGTCAGCCCCAGCATTTT CASSQERGSSQPQHF
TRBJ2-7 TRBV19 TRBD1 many TGTGCCAGCAGGGGGGACAGGGGTACCTACGAGCAGTACTTC CASRGDRGTYEQYF
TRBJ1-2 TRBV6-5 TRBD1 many TGTGCCAGCAGTGGGGACAGGGCGCGGGTTGGCTACACCTTC CASSGDRARVGYTF
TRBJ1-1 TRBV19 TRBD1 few TGTGCCAGTAATAACAGGGGGAGGAGCACTGAAGCTTTCTTT CASNNRGRSTEAFF
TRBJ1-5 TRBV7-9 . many TGTGCCAGCAGCTTAGATGGACGGGTCAACCAGCCCCAGCATTTT CASSLDGRVNQPQHF
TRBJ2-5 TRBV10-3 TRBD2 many TGTGCCATCAGTGGGGAGGGAGAGACCCAGTACTTC CAISGEGETQYF
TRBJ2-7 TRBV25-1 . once TGTGCCACAGGACAGATTTACGAGCAGTACTTC CATGQIYEQYF
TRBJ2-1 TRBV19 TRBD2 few TGTGCCAGTAGTTCACAAATAGCGGGTGAGCAGTTCTTC CASSSQIAGEQFF
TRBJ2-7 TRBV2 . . TGTGCCGGCAGTGGCGCAGCCCGGAGCTCCTACGAGCAGTACTTC CAGSGAARSSYEQYF
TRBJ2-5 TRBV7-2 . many TGTGCCAGCAGCTCCTATCGGGGGACCCAGTACTTC CASSSYRGTQYF
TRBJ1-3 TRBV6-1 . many TGTGCCAGCAGCCCACAGATCTCTGGAAACACCATATATTTT CASSPQISGNTIYF
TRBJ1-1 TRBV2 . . TGTGCCAGCGTGCACACTGAAGCTTTCTTT CASVHTEAFF
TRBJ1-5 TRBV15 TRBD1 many TGTGCCACCAGCAGTCCCGAAAAGGGGGCTAGCAATCAGCCCCAGCATTTT CATSSPEKGASNQPQHF
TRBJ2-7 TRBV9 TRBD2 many TGTGCCAGCAGCGCAAGCGGGAGGGACTACGAGCAGTACTTC CASSASGRDYEQYF
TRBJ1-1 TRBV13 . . TGTGCCAGCAGCTTAGGACGGAAAGCTTTCTTT CASSLGRKAFF
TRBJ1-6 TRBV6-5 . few TGTGCCAGCAGTTCCCTCGAAGGGAAACGAGGTTCACCCCTCCACTTT CASSSLEGKRGSPLHF
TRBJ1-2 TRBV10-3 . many TGTGCCATCAGTGAGTCTTGGGGTGGCTACACCTTC CAISESWGGYTF
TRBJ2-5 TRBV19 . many TGTGCCAGTAGTATAGTCAGCGAAGAGACCCAGTACTTC CASSIVSEETQYF
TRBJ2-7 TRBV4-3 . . TGCGCCAGCAGCCAAAGCAACTGGGGAATATTCGAGCAGTACTTC CASSQSNWGIFEQYF
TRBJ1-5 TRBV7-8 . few TGTGCCAGCAGGGGACCCAATCAGCCCCAGCATTTT CASRGPNQPQHF
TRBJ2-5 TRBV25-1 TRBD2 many TGTGCCAGCAGTGACACTGGGAGGGAAGAGACCCAGTACTTC CASSDTGREETQYF
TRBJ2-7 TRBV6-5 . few TGTGCCAGCAGTCGCCCCCCGGGACCGCCCTCCTACGAGCAGTACTTC CASSRPPGPPSYEQYF
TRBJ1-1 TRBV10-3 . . TGTGCCGGCGGGGAGTGGAACACTGAAGCTTTCTTT CAGGEWNTEAFF
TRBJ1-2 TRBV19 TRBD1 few TGTGCCAGTAGCCCTCGAGACAGGGTCGGCTACGGCTACACCTTC CASSPRDRVGYGYTF
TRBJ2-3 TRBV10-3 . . TGCCCAGGTGGGGGGAAAGATACGCAGTATTTT CPGGGKDTQYF
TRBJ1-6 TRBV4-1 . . TGCGCCAGCAGCCCCGGAAGTCTTCGGGGGAGCTCCTATAATTCACCCCTCCACTTT CASSPGSLRGSSYNSPLHF
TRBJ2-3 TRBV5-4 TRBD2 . TGTGCCAGCAGCTCAACTAGCGGGGGCACAGATACGCAGTATTTT CASSSTSGGTDTQYF
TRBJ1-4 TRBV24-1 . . TGTGCCACCAGTGATCCCTCCCCCGTCGGTAATGAAAAACTGTTTTTT CATSDPSPVGNEKLFF
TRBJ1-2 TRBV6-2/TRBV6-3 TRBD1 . TGTGCCAGCAGCGGCGGACAGGTTTTAGGCTATGGCTACACCTTC CASSGGQVLGYGYTF
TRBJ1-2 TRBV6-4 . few TGTGCCAGCAGTGACGGTGGGGCGCGGTCTACCTACACCTTC CASSDGGARSTYTF
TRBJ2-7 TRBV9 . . TGTGCCAGCAGCACGACTAGTTTTTCCTACGAGCAGTACTTC CASSTTSFSYEQYF
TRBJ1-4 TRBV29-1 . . TGCAGCGTTGAAGAAGGTCAGGGGATACTGTTTTTT CSVEEGQGILFF
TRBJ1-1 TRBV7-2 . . TGTGCCAGCAGCTTCTCCGAAGCTTTCTTT CASSFSEAFF
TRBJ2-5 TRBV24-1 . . TGTGCCACCAGTGTCGGAGAGACCCAGTACTTC CATSVGETQYF
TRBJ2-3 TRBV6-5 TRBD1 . TGTGCCAGCAGTTACCCCGCGACAGGGCCGGCGACCCTCGCCACAGATACGCAGTATTTT CASSYPATGPATLATDTQYF
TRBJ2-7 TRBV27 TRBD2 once TGTGCCAGCAGTTTGTCCGGACTAGCGGGAGGAAAAAAAGGCGAGCAGTACTTC CASSLSGLAGGKKGEQYF
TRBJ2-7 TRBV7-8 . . TGTGCCAGCGGCTTCAGTTATAACGAGCAGTACTTC CASGFSYNEQYF